The clone carrying this T cell receptor beta chain is medium-sized within its sample. Its antigen remains unidentified. The mixed lymphocyte reaction cells were grown together in coculture at 37°C for about six days. The CDR3 length is 16 residues. V trimming: 0 bases; J trimming: 3 bases; junction bases outside the gene matches: 5. Germline loops: CDR1 LNHDA, CDR2 SQIVND (reference sequence). This record belongs to a study of siplizumab effects on memory and regulatory T cells. Using immunoSEQ multiplex PCR, the repertoire was profiled, and TCRdb retains in-frame clones only, with some absent. The profile shows approximately 15,000 clones, roughly 40% of them singletons.

The V gene is TRBV19, the J gene TRBJ2-7; 10 bases are shared with TRBD2. The sequencing sample was made of CFSE-low (dividing) CD4+ T cells sorted from an allogeneic mixed lymphocyte reaction. This clonotype was sampled from a human donor in good health; the cells came from an allogeneic mixed lymphocyte reaction. Some clones in this sample may be carry-over from other donors' samples. CDR3 nucleotides: TGTGCCAGTAGTATAGAAACACTAGCGGGAAACTACGAGCAGTACTTC. This sequence encodes CASSIETLAGNYEQYF.